The 27 T cell receptor beta chains presented below share a single source sample, sequenced in a study of post-analysis software for immune sequencing data. Study-level points and caveats: Patients showed TRBV5-6, TRBV5-1 and TRBV20-1 among a handful of TRBV segments more frequent than in controls.

Presence of unique molecular identifiers characterized the TCR beta cDNA libraries. TCRdb used MiXCR to reprocess the PCR reads, holding one entry per CDR3 protein. The data show hundreds of thousands of distinct CDR3 sequences, with 25% to 30% seen just once and around 0.6% held by the top ten. Their antigen targets remain unknown. Source material: blood. The source is a girl aged 5 to 17 with multiple sclerosis.

This clonotype was seen more than once but under ten times. V gene TRBV6-2 or TRBV6-3 combines with J gene TRBJ2-1; the match to TRBD2 covers 8 bases. Germline V gene data show CDR1 as MNHEY and CDR2 as SVGEGT. The CDR3 totals 14 residues. V was pared by 7 bases and J by 2 bases, with 4 bases of the junction left unmatched. CDR3 protein: CASIGGGTYNEQFF. In nucleotides, the CDR3 is TGTGCCAGCATCGGGGGGGGAACCTACAATGAGCAGTTCTTC.

This clonotype turned up a few times. V is TRBV29-1 and J is TRBJ2-1; D gene uncertain. CDR3 length: 14 residues. Germline V gives CDR1 SQVTM, CDR2 ANQGSEA. Trimming shortened V by 5 bases and J by 4 bases, and 15 bases separated the two germline ends. The DNA for the CDR3 is TGCAGCGTTTATGCCCAGCGAACATACAATGAGCAGTTCTTC. This encodes CSVYAQRTYNEQFF.

The chain carries TRBV4-3 and TRBJ2-3; 9 bases match TRBD2. Trimming took 0 bases from V and 9 from J; bases not matched to a gene: 10. The CDR3 has 16 residues. The V gene's germline CDR1 is LGHNA and CDR2 YSLEER. Here the CDR3 reads CASSQDARAGGLTQYF. The CDR3 nucleotides are TGCGCCAGCAGCCAAGATGCGCGAGCGGGGGGTCTCACGCAGTATTTT.

V usage is TRBV15 and J usage is TRBJ2-1; TRBD2 might be the D (6 bases). The CDR3 is 14 amino acids. Germline V CDR1 and CDR2: LNHNV, YYDKDF (reference sequence). V lost 3 bases and J 12 bases, leaving 18 bases between the germline ends. The CDR3 DNA sequence: TGTGCCACCAGCAGGCCCCTGGAGGCTAGCGTGCAGTTCTTC. It encodes CATSRPLEASVQFF. Supplemented by reference TRBV15 and TRBJ2-1, the full variable domain reads DAMVIQNPRYQVTQFGKPVTLSCSQTLNHNVMYWYQQKSSQAPKLLFHYYDKDFNNEADTPDNFQSRRPNTSFCFLDIRSPGLGDTAMYLCATSRPLEASVQFFGPGTRLTVL.

The gene calls are TRBV20-1 and TRBJ1-5; D remains unclear. The CDR3 runs to 14 residues. Trimming shortened V by 3 bases and J by 5 bases, and 14 bases separated the two germline ends. In germline, CDR1 is DFQATT, CDR2 SNEGSKA (reference sequence). Here the CDR3 DNA reads TGCAGTGCTAGCCCCAGGATCAGCGATCAGCCCCAGCATTTT. The encoded protein is CSASPRISDQPQHF.

J is TRBJ2-3 and V is TRBV6-5, with D hard to call. Trimming took 10 bases from V and 1 from J, leaving 12 bases between them. The germline V gene has CDR1 MNHEY and CDR2 SVGAGI. The CDR3 is 13 amino acids. In DNA, the CDR3 is TGTGCCACAGCCCTTCTTCGCACAGATACGCAGTATTTT. Translating it yields CATALLRTDTQYF.

Concerning this clonotype itself: Germline and junction disagree at one end, which may indicate a read error. The V and J genes are TRBV29-1 and TRBJ2-7; no definite D call. The CDR3 sequence is 12 residues long. Germline V gene lookup returns CDR1 SQVTM and CDR2 ANQGSEA. CDR3 sequence reads: CSVELSSNEQYF. CDR3 nucleotide sequence: TGCAGCGTTGAACTGAGCTCCAACGAGCAGTACTTC.

In this sample, this clonotype turned up many times. The genes are TRBV29-1 and TRBJ1-2, with D possibly matching TRBD1 (6 bases). Trimming pared 4 bases from V and 3 bases from J, leaving 12 bases between. CDR1 and CDR2 from the germline V gene are SQVTM and ANQGSEA. CDR3 length equals 13 residues. Here the CDR3 reads CSVVEGGYYGYTF. CDR3 nucleotide sequence: TGCAGCGTTGTAGAAGGGGGGTACTATGGCTACACCTTC.

Written as DNA, the CDR3 is TGTGCCAGCAGCTCACTCTATGCCGACAGGTGGGTCTTGAACACTGAAGCTTTCTTT. It specifies CASSSLYADRWVLNTEAFF. The rearrangement links TRBV11-2 to TRBJ1-1; perhaps TRBD1 as D (6 bases). V was shortened by 4 bases and J by 0 bases, with 24 bases between the two germline ends. The V gene's germline CDR1 is SGHAT and CDR2 FQNNGV. The CDR3 has 19 amino acids.

DNA for the CDR3: TGTGCCAGCTCACCCGCCGGGACACATGGCTACACCTTC. Protein sequence: CASSPAGTHGYTF. The chain combines TRBV18 with TRBJ1-2; D is possibly TRBD1 (6 bases). This CDR3 is built from 13 residues. The V end was cut by 3 bases, the J end by 6 bases, with 11 bases between. Germline CDR1 reads KGHSH; CDR2 reads LQKENI.

This chain joins TRBV5-1 and TRBJ2-3; TRBD1 agrees at 8 bases. The V gene end was trimmed by 3 bases and the J gene end by 0 bases; junction bases not matched to a gene: 9. The CDR3 is 17 amino acids. CDR1 and CDR2 from the germline V gene are SGHRS and YFSETQ. The CDR3 DNA follows: TGCGCCAGCAGCTCCCTACAGGGGGGTTATAGCACAGATACGCAGTATTTT. Translating gives CASSSLQGGYSTDTQYF.

The chain has TRBV6-5 and TRBJ2-3; D possibly corresponds to TRBD2 (6 bases). The V end lost 6 bases, the J end lost 2 bases, and 12 bases lay between the germline ends. CDR3 size: 14 residues. Looked up from germline, CDR1 is MNHEY and CDR2 is SVGAGI. CDR3 residues: CASRRDSTTDTQYF. The CDR3 region has the DNA TGTGCCAGCAGAAGGGACTCAACCACAGATACGCAGTATTTT.

The V call is TRBV7-2, the J call TRBJ2-2; D remains ambiguous. The CDR3 extends over 14 amino acids. Germline V gene sequence: CDR1 SGHTA, CDR2 FQGNSA. V gave up 2 bases and J gave up 7 bases, with 11 bases separating them. The CDR3 coding sequence is TGTGCCAGCAGCTTAAGTGGCCAGGACGGGGAGCTGTTTTTT. It is translated as CASSLSGQDGELFF. Full variable domain (rest looked up from reference TRBV7-2 and TRBJ2-2): GAGVSQSPSNKVTEKGKDVELRCDPISGHTALYWYRQSLGQGLEFLIYFQGNSAPDKSGLPSDRFSAERTGGSVSTLTIQRTQQEDSAVYLCASSLSGQDGELFFGEGSRLTVL.

At least ten counts were recorded for this clonotype. The chain employs TRBV4-3 and TRBJ2-3, with 13 bases matching TRBD2. The germline V gene encodes CDR1 LGHNA and CDR2 YSLEER. This CDR3 has 17 residues. V shed 1 base and J 6 bases; nucleotides not matched to a gene: 7. CDR3 residues: CASSQGGTSGTGDTQYF. The CDR3 bases are TGCGCCAGCAGCCAAGGCGGGACTAGCGGGACTGGGGATACGCAGTATTTT.

A few counts support this clonotype. A read error may produce the germline difference seen at one junction end. The chain has TRBV29-1 and TRBJ2-3; the D gene is possibly TRBD2 (6 bases). Germline V gives CDR1 SQVTM, CDR2 ANQGSEA. CDR3 length: 14 amino acids. The chain's CDR3 is CSGLPPGVTDTQYF. The DNA of the CDR3 is TGCAGCGGGCTCCCTCCGGGAGTGACAGATACACAGTATTTT.

This clonotype turned up a few times. V is TRBV7-2 and J is TRBJ2-3; D might be TRBD2 (5 bases). Between the trimmed V and J ends, which lost 5 bases and 6 bases, there was a span of 18 bases. This CDR3 comprises 15 residues. CDR1 and CDR2 from the germline V gene are SGHTA and FQGNSA. The DNA of the CDR3 is TGTGCCAGCAGCCCCGAGGGCCGGAGGCAGGATACGCAGTATTTT. Residues: CASSPEGRRQDTQYF.

The chain couples TRBV7-9 to TRBJ1-2, with unresolved D. Per germline, CDR1 SEHNR and CDR2 FQNEAQ (reference sequence). CDR3 size: 12 residues. Trimming took off 1 base at V and 5 bases at J, with 5 bases between the two ends. The CDR3 DNA follows: TGTGCCAGCAGCTTAGTGTTATATGGCTACACCTTC. Amino acids: CASSLVLYGYTF.

Only a few counts were recorded for this clonotype. This chain connects TRBV6-2 or TRBV6-3 to TRBJ1-1; D not resolved. V lost 8 bases to trimming and J lost 5 bases, with 6 bases between them. The CDR3 totals 10 residues. Germline-derived CDR1 and CDR2 are MNHEY and SVGEGT. The chain's CDR3 is CASGRTEAFF. The CDR3 nucleotides are TGTGCCAGCGGTAGGACTGAAGCTTTCTTT.

V usage is TRBV12-3 or TRBV12-4 and J usage is TRBJ2-7, with D perhaps TRBD2 (6 bases). The CDR3 is 16 amino acids. V was cut by 3 bases and J by 0 bases, with 15 bases left in between. CDR3 sequence reads: CASSFRRAPSSYEQYF. The DNA for the CDR3 is TGTGCCAGCAGTTTCCGGAGGGCCCCAAGCTCCTACGAGCAGTACTTC.

A few counts support this clonotype. The chain uses TRBV15 and TRBJ1-2; D uncertain. The V gene's germline CDR1 is LNHNV and CDR2 YYDKDF (reference sequence). CDR3 length: 13 amino acids. Between the trimmed V and J ends, which lost 1 base and 3 bases, there was a span of 6 bases. DNA of the CDR3: TGTGCCACCAGCAGAGTCTGGGACTATGGCTACACCTTC. Its protein product is CATSRVWDYGYTF.

This chain joins TRBV20-1 and TRBJ2-7; tentatively, D is TRBD1 (6 bases). Germline CDR1 reads DFQATT; CDR2 reads SNEGSKA (reference sequence). V was trimmed by 0 bases and J by 10 bases, leaving 19 bases between them. This CDR3 spans 14 amino acids. CDR3 amino acids: CSARDVGGSRGQYF. The CDR3 bases are TGCAGTGCTAGAGACGTTGGCGGGTCCAGGGGCCAGTACTTC.

The count of this clonotype is one. Germline is not matched at one junction end, which may reflect a read error. The genes are TRBV6-1 and TRBJ2-1; 10 bases fit TRBD2. Germline V gene lookup returns CDR1 MNHNS and CDR2 SASEGT. This CDR3 has 16 amino acids. CDR3 sequence: CAGSESSGGSHNEQFF. The CDR3, as DNA: TGTGCCGGCAGTGAAAGTAGCGGGGGGTCCCACAATGAGCAGTTCTTC.

This clonotype was seen repeatedly, ten times or more. The chain employs TRBV12-3 or TRBV12-4 and TRBJ1-5, with TRBD1 matching over 8 bases. The CDR3 contains 13 residues. Unmatched junction bases numbered 3, after V lost 5 bases and J lost 6 bases. The CDR3 loop is CASSGQGGQPQHF. The CDR3 region has the DNA TGTGCCAGCAGTGGACAGGGAGGTCAGCCCCAGCATTTT.

This clonotype has more than one count but fewer than ten. The chain is built from TRBV7-9 and TRBJ2-3; a weak D match, TRBD2 (5 bases). CDR1 and CDR2 (germline): SEHNR, FQNEAQ (reference sequence). The ends were cut back, 8 bases at V and 11 bases at J, with 20 bases in the middle. CDR3 size: 13 residues. CDR3: CASDGSAGLRQYF. As DNA, the CDR3 is TGTGCCAGCGACGGGTCGGCCGGACTGAGGCAGTATTTT.

The rearrangement uses TRBV20-1 and TRBJ2-7; D unresolved. The CDR3 contains 11 residues. Germline CDR1 is DFQATT and CDR2 is SNEGSKA (reference sequence). Trimming pared 4 bases from V and 5 bases from J, leaving 9 bases between. CDR3 loop: CSAMAPNEQYF. DNA for the CDR3: TGCAGTGCTATGGCCCCCAACGAGCAGTACTTC.

This clonotype was counted at least ten times. CDR3 nucleotides: TGCGCCAGCTCTTCGGTCGGGGGAACAGATACGCAGTATTTT. Protein product: CASSSVGGTDTQYF. The V gene is TRBV4-3, the J gene TRBJ2-3; D perhaps matches TRBD2 (6 bases). The CDR3 is 14 amino acids. V shed 8 bases and J shed 3 bases, with 15 bases lying between them. Germline V gene data show CDR1 as LGHNA and CDR2 as YSLEER.

J is TRBJ2-3 and V is TRBV2; D might be TRBD1 or TRBD2, each matching 5 bases. From germline, CDR1 is SNHLY and CDR2 FYNNEI. The CDR3 runs to 10 residues. V lost 8 bases and J 12 bases, leaving 12 bases between the germline ends. CDR3 in amino acids: CASGGPGQYF. CDR3 DNA: TGTGCCAGCGGGGGACCTGGCCAGTATTTT. The complete variable domain, with remaining parts taken from reference TRBV2 and TRBJ2-3, reads EPEVTQTPSHQVTQMGQEVILRCVPISNHLYFYWYRQILGQKVEFLVSFYNNEISEKSEIFDDQFSVERPDGSNFTLKIRSTKLEDSAMYFCASGGPGQYFGPGTRLTVL.